The text below deals with one T cell receptor (beta chain). This sample was taken from a study of blood T cell repertoires in COVID-19. Study processing details: Counts of nucleated cells, estimated from reference gene primer amplification, were obtained. Measured with immunoSEQ multiplex PCR; TCRdb has only the in-frame clones, and not every one. V, J and clone size are taken as reported in that table, and D and trimming were inferred from the DNA itself. Among roughly 200,000 clones, nearly 90% were seen once, and the ten largest hold under 3%. Participants' reported clinical history set cohort assignment. Germline V gives CDR1 LNHNV, CDR2 YYDKDF (reference sequence). The CDR3 length is 17 residues. Trimming cost V 2 bases and J 7 bases; bases outside gene matches: 8.

Sequencing was done on a sample of PBMCs or T cells enriched from blood (not recorded which). The J gene is TRBJ1-6, the V gene TRBV15; 10 bases align to TRBD1. The clonotype was recovered from a woman between 40 and 55 years old with acute COVID-19. The CDR3 DNA follows: TGTGCCACCAGCAGACCGGGACAGGGGTTCGGAAATTCACCCCTCCACTTT. Translation gives CATSRPGQGFGNSPLHF. The complete variable domain, with remaining parts taken from reference TRBV15 and TRBJ1-6, reads DAMVIQNPRYQVTQFGKPVTLSCSQTLNHNVMYWYQQKSSQAPKLLFHYYDKDFNNEADTPDNFQSRRPNTSFCFLDIRSPGLGDTAMYLCATSRPGQGFGNSPLHFGNGTRLTVT.